This is a list of T cell receptor beta chains from one sample in a study of blood T cell repertoires in COVID-19. Profiling relied on immunoSEQ multiplex PCR, and the TCRdb table lists in-frame clones only, not all of them. The sample lists 130,000 or so clones; 79% were seen once. The specimen was peripheral blood. These receptors were obtained from a woman between 65 and 79 years old with COVID-19, enrolled during active disease. Each CDR3 is given with its conserved first and last residue. A D gene is named only where the DNA matches it firmly. Rows may omit the clone size; those that give it use once, few, many or a size class.

clone_size j_call v_call d_call cdr3_nt cdr3_aa
- TRBJ1-1 TRBV20-1 - TGCAGTGCTAGCAGGGGTGAAGCTTTCTTT CSASRGEAFF
- TRBJ2-1 TRBV5-8 - TGTGCCAGCAGCTTAGAGGGCACCTCCCATGGGCAGTTCTTC CASSLEGTSHGQFF
- TRBJ1-2 TRBV30 - TGTGCCTGGAGTGATGGCCATAACTATGGCTACACCTTC CAWSDGHNYGYTF
- TRBJ2-7 TRBV29-1 - TGCAGCGTTCGGAAATTGGGGCTCAACGAGCAGTACTTC CSVRKLGLNEQYF
- TRBJ2-3 TRBV10-3 TRBD1 TGTGCCATCAGTGATCCGACGAAAGGGGGCCCAGATACGCAGTATTTT CAISDPTKGGPDTQYF
- TRBJ1-1 TRBV5-6 - TGTGCCAGCAGCCTCGTATGGGCGGGGACTGAAGCTTTCTTT CASSLVWAGTEAFF
few TRBJ1-6 TRBV5-4 TRBD1 TGTGCCAGCAGCACATGGGACAGGGGACAGAATTCACCCCTCCACTTT CASSTWDRGQNSPLHF
- TRBJ2-5 TRBV28 - TGTGCCAGCAGTGAACAGGACCTCTACCAAGAGACCCAGTACTTC CASSEQDLYQETQYF
- TRBJ2-1 TRBV25-1 - TGTGCCAGCAGTGTTACAGCCCACAATGAGCAGTTCTTC CASSVTAHNEQFF
- TRBJ1-2 TRBV6-5 - TGTGCCAGCAGTTACGGGTCCGGGAATGGCTACACCTTC CASSYGSGNGYTF
- TRBJ2-1 TRBV7-3 - TGTGCCAGCAGCTACGACGCCACGACAGCGATCGGGGGGCTGTTCTTC CASSYDATTAIGGLFF
- TRBJ1-2 TRBV18 - TGTGCCAGCTCACCACTCATTGACGGGGTTTCCGGCTACACCTTC CASSPLIDGVSGYTF
medium-sized TRBJ1-1 TRBV2 - TGTGCCAGCAGAGCAGACTCATCCTCGAGAGCTTTCTTT CASRADSSSRAFF
once TRBJ1-1 TRBV28 - TGTGCCACCTTAGCAAAGGTGAACACTGAAGCTTTCTTT CATLAKVNTEAFF
once TRBJ1-5 TRBV27 - TGTGCCAGCAGTCAGACAATCAATCAGCCCCAGCATTTT CASSQTINQPQHF
- TRBJ1-3 TRBV9 - TGTGCCAGCAGCGTAGTCCCAGGCGGGGCAGATATCTCTGGAAACACCATATATTTT CASSVVPGGADISGNTIYF
- TRBJ1-1 TRBV10-3 - TGTGCCATCAGTGATAGTCGGGGGAACACTGAAGCTTTCTTT CAISDSRGNTEAFF
- TRBJ2-7 TRBV5-1 TRBD2 TGCGCCCGCAGCGGCGGGGGGGGCTCCTACGAGCAGTACTTC CARSGGGGSYEQYF
few TRBJ2-2 TRBV10-3 - TGTGCCATCAGAACTCCCTCCAGACTAGGGGAGGACACCGGGGCCGGGGAGCTGTTTTTT CAIRTPSRLGEDTGAGELFF
- TRBJ1-5 TRBV5-4 TRBD1 TGTGCCAGCAGCTTGGGGGGTGACAGGGCCCAGCCCCAGCATTTT CASSLGGDRAQPQHF
few TRBJ1-1 TRBV4-1 - TGCGCCAGCAGCCTTTCCGGCGGCGGGAACACTGAAGCTTTCTTT CASSLSGGGNTEAFF
few TRBJ1-2 TRBV30 - TGTGCCTGGAGGGCCGGTCCTGGGGCGGGCTACACCTTC CAWRAGPGAGYTF
- TRBJ1-6 TRBV2 - TGTGCCAGCAGCCCAACGACTGGGATAGGGGAATCACCCCTCCACTTT CASSPTTGIGESPLHF
- TRBJ2-2 TRBV7-9 - TGTGCCGCTCCAAGGGGGACGCTGAACACCGGGGAGCTGTTTTTT CAAPRGTLNTGELFF
- TRBJ1-5 TRBV4-1 TRBD1 TGCGCCAGCAGCCCCCAGCACGGGACAGATCAGCCCCAGCATTTT CASSPQHGTDQPQHF
- TRBJ2-1 TRBV9 TRBD2 TGTGCCAGCAGTATGAGCCACGCAGCGGGGGGAAATGAGCAGTTCTTC CASSMSHAAGGNEQFF
- TRBJ1-1 TRBV6-5 TRBD1 TGTGCCAGCACTTTGGCAGGGGGAGAGAACACTGAAGCTTTCTTT CASTLAGGENTEAFF
- TRBJ1-6 TRBV3-1/TRBV3-2 TRBD1 TGTGCCAGCACCCCGACAGGGATTTATAATTCACCCCTCCACTTT CASTPTGIYNSPLHF
- TRBJ1-1 TRBV12-3/TRBV12-4 TRBD1 TGTGCCAGCAGCGGACAGGGTAGGGCTTTCTTT CASSGQGRAFF
- TRBJ1-1 TRBV5-5 TRBD1 TGTGCCAGCAGCTTGAATACCATGTGGACAGGGATTGACACTGAAGCTTTCTTT CASSLNTMWTGIDTEAFF
- TRBJ2-7 TRBV20-1 TRBD2 TGCAGTGCTAGTCTGGCTAGCGGGGGCTACGAGCAGTACTTC CSASLASGGYEQYF
- TRBJ1-2 TRBV6-6 TRBD1 TGTGCCAGCAGCCGGGGACAGGGGATCTATGGCTACACCTTC CASSRGQGIYGYTF
few TRBJ1-1 TRBV4-1 TRBD1 TGCGCCAGCAGCCTACAGGGGGACCTTGAAGCTTTCTTT CASSLQGDLEAFF
few TRBJ2-5 TRBV7-9 - TGTGCCAGCAGCTTAAGCAACATGGGGGGGGCTGGGACCCAGTACTTC CASSLSNMGGAGTQYF
- TRBJ2-5 TRBV2 - TGTGCCAGCAACAGGGACGGTCCAGAAGAGACCCAGTACTTC CASNRDGPEETQYF
- TRBJ2-7 TRBV18 TRBD2 TGTGCCAGCTCACCAGGACTAGCGGGGGCCTCCTACGAGCAGTACTTC CASSPGLAGASYEQYF
- TRBJ1-2 TRBV20-1 - TGCAGTGCTAGAGATGGAGGTGGCTACACCTTC CSARDGGGYTF
- TRBJ1-6 TRBV6-2/TRBV6-3 TRBD1 TGTGCCAGCAGCTCCCAGGGGGCTGCTAATTCACCCCTCCACTTT CASSSQGAANSPLHF
- TRBJ2-7 TRBV3-1/TRBV3-2 - TGTGCCAGCAGCCAAGATTCTAACCCACGGCAGTACTTC CASSQDSNPRQYF
once TRBJ1-1 TRBV30 - TGTGCCTGGAACCAAAACTCAATTAAGCCTGATGAAGCTTTCTTT CAWNQNSIKPDEAFF
- TRBJ1-5 TRBV6-4 - TGTGCCAGCAGTGACTCGGGGGGGAGCCAGCCCCAGCATTTT CASSDSGGSQPQHF
few TRBJ2-2 TRBV27 TRBD2 TGTGCCAGCATTTCTTGGTTAGCGGGGGGGCAGAACACCGGGGAGCTGTTTTTT CASISWLAGGQNTGELFF
- TRBJ2-2 TRBV5-6 - TGTGCCAGCTACCTTGGGAGCACTTTAACGAACACCGGGGAGCTGTTTTTT CASYLGSTLTNTGELFF
- TRBJ1-2 TRBV6-2/TRBV6-3 TRBD1 TGTGCCAGCAGTTACGGTCAGGGGGCGAGAGGCTACACCTTC CASSYGQGARGYTF
- TRBJ2-3 TRBV9 - TGTGCCAGCAGCGAAGGGGGGGGCCAAGATACGCAGTATTTT CASSEGGGQDTQYF
- TRBJ1-1 TRBV7-3 - TGTGCCAGCAGCTTAATCAGGGTCACTGAAGCTTTCTTT CASSLIRVTEAFF
- TRBJ1-2 TRBV7-2 TRBD1 TGTGCCAGCAGGCCCGGACAGGCTGGGGATGGCTACACCTTC CASRPGQAGDGYTF
- TRBJ1-5 TRBV19 TRBD1 TGTGCCAGTAGTATCCGGACAGGGGCAAGCAATCAGCCCCAGCATTTT CASSIRTGASNQPQHF
- TRBJ2-7 TRBV9 TRBD2 TGTGCCAGCAGCGTAGCTGGGGGGGAAGCCTACGAGCAGTACTTC CASSVAGGEAYEQYF
- TRBJ1-4 TRBV20-1 - TGCAGTGCTAGAGTCGCCGGTAAACTGTTTTTT CSARVAGKLFF
few TRBJ1-2 TRBV2 - TGTGCCAGCCGGAGCGCGGGCAATGGCTACACCTTC CASRSAGNGYTF
- TRBJ1-4 TRBV20-1 - TGCAGTGCTAGTGGGGGAGGGGATGGTGAAAAACTGTTTTTT CSASGGGDGEKLFF
- TRBJ1-2 TRBV5-4 - TGTGCCAGCAGCCCGGCCCAGGGAGGCTATGGCTACACCTTC CASSPAQGGYGYTF
- TRBJ1-1 TRBV6-5 TRBD1 TGTGCCAGCAGTTACAGGGGGCTTGAAGCTTTCTTT CASSYRGLEAFF
- TRBJ1-4 TRBV19 - TGTGCCGGGGGCGGTAATGAAAAACTGTTTTTT CAGGGNEKLFF